The 19 T cell receptor beta chains presented below share a single source sample, sequenced in a study of regulatory T cells in long-lasting Graves disease. Arm-PCR with iRepertoire HTBI primers amplified the CDR3 regions for these TCR beta libraries. TCRdb re-called the multiplex PCR reads with MiXCR, one entry per CDR3 protein. The data contain more than 450,000 distinct CDR3 sequences, about 12% of them singletons. Time point of the sample: newly diagnosed GD, antithyroid drugs for less than 3 months. Making the TCR library involved RNA that had been extracted from PBMCs. The data were also submitted as part of a second study, on T cells in Graves' hyperthyroidism and ophthalmopathy.

Here the sequenced sample was peripheral blood mononuclear cells (PBMCs), taken at new diagnosis, from a patient treated with antithyroid drugs. All receptors derive from a young woman with Graves disease.

The CDR3 sequence is CASRKIAGEGYEQYF. CDR3 sequence (DNA): TGTGCCAGCAGAAAGATAGCGGGAGAAGGCTACGAGCAGTACTTC. J is TRBJ2-7 and V is TRBV11-2, with TRBD2 matching 9 bases. Germline loops: CDR1 SGHAT, CDR2 FQNNGV. The V segment lost 6 bases and the J segment 3 bases; nucleotides outside the gene matches: 9. The CDR3 is 15 residues long.

This clonotype was observed at least ten times. The V call is TRBV12-3 or TRBV12-4, the J call TRBJ2-3; D is unclear. V dropped 1 base and J dropped 1 base, with 9 bases sitting between them. The CDR3 contains 15 residues. The CDR3 reads CASSLGKSGTDTQYF. The CDR3 coding sequence is TGTGCCAGCAGTTTAGGGAAATCAGGCACAGATACGCAGTATTTT.

The table lists this clonotype with many counts. V usage is TRBV6-1 and J usage is TRBJ2-1; D tentatively reads TRBD1 or TRBD2 (5 bases each). The CDR3 has 17 residues. Germline V gives CDR1 MNHNS, CDR2 SASEGT. Trimming cost V 8 bases and J 0 bases, with 20 bases left between them. The CDR3 DNA reads TGTGCCAGCGGGGGTGGAGAGCGGAGTTACTCCTACAATGAGCAGTTCTTC. This codes for CASGGGERSYSYNEQFF.

This clonotype was recorded many times. The V and J genes are TRBV5-5 and TRBJ2-2; 8 bases are shared with TRBD2. The CDR3 is 17 amino acids. Losses at the gene ends were 4 bases for V and 8 bases for J; bases not matched to a gene: 16. Germline V CDR1 and CDR2: SGHKS, YYEKEE (reference sequence). The CDR3 sequence is CASSRQLADLLSGELFF. CDR3 bases: TGTGCCAGCAGCCGTCAACTAGCGGACCTCCTAAGTGGGGAGCTGTTTTTT.

This clonotype appeared many times. This chain connects TRBV18 to TRBJ1-5; D uncertain. The CDR3 is 14 residues long. The germline V gene has CDR1 KGHSH and CDR2 LQKENI. Trimming shortened V by 5 bases and J by 3 bases, and 11 bases separated the two germline ends. This chain's CDR3 is CASSGSGINQPQHF. As DNA, the CDR3 is TGTGCCAGCTCAGGATCCGGTATCAATCAGCCCCAGCATTTT. Together with reference TRBV18 and TRBJ1-5, the CDR3 gives the full variable domain: NAGVMQNPRHLVRRRGQEARLRCSPMKGHSHVYWYRQLPEEGLKFMVYLQKENIIDESGMPKERFSAEFPKEGPSILRIQQVVRGDSAAYFCASSGSGINQPQHFGDGTRLSIL.

In its sample, this clonotype was seen many times. CDR3 sequence: CASSDQGYSGNTIYF. The CDR3 DNA follows: TGTGCCAGCAGTGATCAGGGATACTCTGGAAACACCATATATTTT. The V call is TRBV2, the J call TRBJ1-3; TRBD1 is a possible D gene (5 bases). Trimming removed 3 bases at V and 0 bases at J, with 9 bases between. Germline CDR1 and CDR2: SNHLY and FYNNEI. The CDR3 totals 15 residues.

This clonotype turned up a few times. This chain connects TRBV7-3 to TRBJ1-2; D not resolved. The germline V gene has CDR1 SGHTA and CDR2 FQGTGA. The V end was cut by 4 bases, the J end by 5 bases, with 11 bases between. This CDR3 has 13 residues. The CDR3 is CASSSEYGYGYTF. The CDR3 DNA reads as TGTGCCAGCAGCTCAGAATATGGGTATGGCTACACCTTC.

There are many counts of this clonotype. V gene TRBV6-1 combines with J gene TRBJ1-1; D uncertain. There are 12 residues in the CDR3. V lost 5 bases and J lost 4, with 8 bases in between. Per germline, CDR1 MNHNS and CDR2 SASEGT. CDR3 coding DNA: TGTGCCAGCAGTAAGCCTGCCACTGAAGCTTTCTTT. It is translated as CASSKPATEAFF.

CDR3 in amino acids: CASSFRQGIGEQFF. The CDR3 coding sequence is TGCGCCAGCAGCTTTCGGCAGGGAATCGGTGAGCAGTTCTTC. This chain connects TRBV5-1 to TRBJ2-1; possibly TRBD1 for D (5 bases). The V end lost 2 bases, the J end lost 9 bases, and 15 bases lay between the germline ends. Germline values: CDR1 SGHRS, CDR2 YFSETQ. The CDR3 length is 14 residues.

This clonotype was counted ten times or more. The chain employs TRBV11-3 and TRBJ1-2; D gene unclear. The CDR3 spans 16 residues. The V gene's germline CDR1 is SGHNT and CDR2 YENEEA. The ends were cut back, 5 bases at V and 2 bases at J, with 18 bases in the middle. The CDR3 sequence is CASSPVRDRANYGYTF. Written as DNA, the CDR3 is TGTGCCAGCAGCCCAGTGAGGGATCGGGCGAACTATGGCTACACCTTC.

This clonotype was recorded at least ten times. The chain joins TRBV28 to TRBJ2-5; 11 nucleotides line up with TRBD1. The V gene end was trimmed by 7 bases and the J gene end by 3 bases; junction bases not matched to a gene: 4. The CDR3 runs 14 residues. Germline-derived CDR1 and CDR2 are MDHEN and SYDVKM. The CDR3 bases are TGTGCCAGCACTCGGGGACAGGGGGAAGAGACCCAGTACTTC. The encoded protein is CASTRGQGEETQYF.

A note on this clonotype: Possible read error: a much larger clone is one base away. The rearrangement uses TRBV11-3 and TRBJ2-3, with D perhaps TRBD1 or TRBD2 (7 bases each). This CDR3 region has 15 residues. CDR1 SGHNT and CDR2 YENEEA come from the germline V gene. The V end was cut by 5 bases, the J end by 1 base, with 13 bases between. The CDR3 coding sequence is TGTGCCAGCAGCCCAGGGGGGGAAGGCACAGATACGCAGTATTTT. Translated, it gives CASSPGGEGTDTQYF.

This sequence joins TRBV19 and TRBJ2-6, with D uncertain. Germline loops: CDR1 LNHDA, CDR2 SQIVND (reference sequence). Trimming cost V 6 bases and J 2 bases, with 5 bases left between them. This CDR3 is 13 amino acids long. CDR3 residues: CASRIAGANVLTF. The DNA for the CDR3 is TGTGCCAGTAGGATTGCTGGGGCCAACGTCCTGACTTTC. Using reference TRBV19 and TRBJ2-6 for the parts outside the CDR3, the full variable domain is DGGITQSPKYLFRKEGQNVTLSCEQNLNHDAMYWYRQDPGQGLRLIYYSQIVNDFQKGDIAEGYSVSREKKESFPLTVTSAQKNPTAFYLCASRIAGANVLTFGAGSRLTVL.

The CDR3 nucleotides are TGTGCCAGCAGCTTTTACCCCGCTAGCGGGATTTCCGGGGAGCTGTTTTTT. It yields the protein CASSFYPASGISGELFF. The chain carries TRBV7-2 and TRBJ2-2; the match to TRBD2 covers 9 bases. The CDR3 is 17 residues long. In germline, CDR1 is SGHTA, CDR2 FQGNSA. Germline trimming cut 3 bases from V and 6 bases from J; bases unmatched to any gene: 11.

The rearrangement links TRBV12-3 or TRBV12-4 to TRBJ1-2, with 7 bases that match TRBD1. Losses at the gene ends were 7 bases for V and 8 bases for J; bases not matched to a gene: 25. The CDR3 contains 18 residues. The chain's CDR3 is CASNSFGVGTVAFGGYTF. The CDR3 DNA reads as TGTGCCAGCAATAGTTTTGGAGTTGGGACAGTTGCCTTCGGCGGCTACACCTTC.

This clonotype has a count of ten or more. The rearrangement joins TRBV24-1 to TRBJ1-1; D is possibly TRBD1 (5 bases). Trimming stripped 7 bases from V and 3 bases from J, with 8 bases between. The CDR3 consists of 12 residues. Looked up from germline, CDR1 is KGHDR and CDR2 is SFDVKD. The CDR3, as DNA: TGTGCCACCAGCCTGGGGGACACTGAAGCTTTCTTT. Translating it yields CATSLGDTEAFF.

This clonotype was counted many times. V is TRBV6-2 or TRBV6-3 and J is TRBJ2-7; D might be TRBD2 (5 bases). V was pared by 0 bases and J by 2 bases, with 14 bases between. The CDR3 contains 16 residues. CDR1 and CDR2 from the germline V gene are MNHEY and SVGEGT. In nucleotides, the CDR3 is TGTGCCAGCAGTTACTCTTTTGCCCAGCGGCCCTACGAGCAGTACTTC. It translates to CASSYSFAQRPYEQYF.

A word on this clonotype: With a much larger clone just one base away, this may be a read error. This chain uses TRBV28 with TRBJ2-1, with 9 bases matching TRBD2. The CDR3 loop spans 15 amino acids. CDR1 is MDHEN and CDR2 is SYDVKM in the germline V gene. The J segment lost 9 bases and the V segment lost 3 bases, leaving 9 bases of the junction unmatched. The CDR3 DNA follows: TGTGCCAGCAGTTTGTGGGCTAGCGGGATTGGTGAGCAGTTCTTC. Translated: CASSLWASGIGEQFF.

This clonotype has at least ten counts. The CDR3 loop is CASRTGREETQYF. CDR3 in DNA: TGTGCCAGCAGGACCGGCAGGGAAGAGACCCAGTACTTC. The rearrangement joins TRBV11-2 to TRBJ2-5; D perhaps matches TRBD1 (5 bases). The CDR3 covers 13 residues. Germline CDR1 SGHAT, CDR2 FQNNGV. V shed 6 bases and J shed 3 bases, with 11 bases lying between them.